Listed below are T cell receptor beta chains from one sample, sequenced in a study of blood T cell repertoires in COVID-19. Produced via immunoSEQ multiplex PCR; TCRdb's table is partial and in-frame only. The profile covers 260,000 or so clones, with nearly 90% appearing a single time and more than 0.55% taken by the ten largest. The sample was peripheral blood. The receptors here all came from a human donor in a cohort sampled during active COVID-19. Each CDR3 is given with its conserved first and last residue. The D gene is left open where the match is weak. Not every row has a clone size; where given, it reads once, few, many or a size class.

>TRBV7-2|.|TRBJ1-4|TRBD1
CASSSPGQGDGEKLFF
TGTGCCAGCAGCTCCCCGGGACAGGGGGACGGGGAAAAACTGTTTTTT
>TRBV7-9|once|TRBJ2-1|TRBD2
CASSLAERGAYNEQFF
TGTGCCAGCAGCTTAGCCGAGCGGGGGGCCTACAATGAGCAGTTCTTC
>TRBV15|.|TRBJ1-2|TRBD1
CATSEGQGIYYGYTF
TGTGCCACCAGCGAAGGACAGGGGATTTACTATGGCTACACCTTC
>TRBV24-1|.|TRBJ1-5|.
CATSAGGKPQHF
TGTGCCACCAGTGCTGGAGGGAAGCCCCAGCATTTT
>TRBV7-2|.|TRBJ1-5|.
CASSLRGNQPQHF
TGTGCCAGCAGCTTACGAGGGAATCAGCCCCAGCATTTT
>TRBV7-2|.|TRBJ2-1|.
CASSLRQGSYNEQFF
TGTGCCAGCAGCTTAAGGCAGGGATCCTACAATGAGCAGTTCTTC
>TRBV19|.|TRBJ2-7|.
CASSIELGATYEQYF
TGTGCCAGTAGTATAGAGTTGGGGGCTACCTACGAGCAGTACTTC
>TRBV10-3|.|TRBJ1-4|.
CAISESRRPGGKLFF
TGTGCCATCAGTGAGTCGAGACGTCCAGGAGGAAAACTGTTTTTT
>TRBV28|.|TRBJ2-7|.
CASRGADSAYEQYF
TGTGCCAGCAGAGGAGCGGATTCGGCCTACGAGCAGTACTTC
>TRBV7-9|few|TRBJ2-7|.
CASSPSSGLTSYEQYF
TGTGCCAGCAGCCCAAGCAGCGGGCTAACATCCTACGAGCAGTACTTC
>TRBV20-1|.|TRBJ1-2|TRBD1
CSASKEGAGYTF
TGCAGTGCTAGTAAGGAGGGGGCTGGCTACACCTTC
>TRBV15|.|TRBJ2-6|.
CATSRLFAGANVLTF
TGTGCCACCAGCCGTCTCTTCGCTGGGGCCAACGTCCTGACTTTC
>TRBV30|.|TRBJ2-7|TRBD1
CAWTGTGIYEQYF
TGTGCCTGGACTGGGACAGGGATCTACGAGCAGTACTTC
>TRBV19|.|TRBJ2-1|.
CASSTNGHSLLYNEQFF
TGTGCCAGTAGCACTAATGGACACTCCTTACTCTACAATGAGCAGTTCTTC
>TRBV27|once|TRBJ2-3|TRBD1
CASSLSGQRADTQYF
TGTGCCAGCAGTTTGTCGGGACAGCGAGCAGATACGCAGTATTTT
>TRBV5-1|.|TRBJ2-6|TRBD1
CASSSGTGGGGANVLTF
TGCGCCAGCAGCTCCGGGACAGGGGGTGGTGGGGCCAACGTCCTGACTTTC
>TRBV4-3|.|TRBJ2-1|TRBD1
CASSQDWSTGGTYNEQFF
TGCGCCAGCAGCCAAGATTGGTCCACAGGGGGAACCTACAATGAGCAGTTCTTC
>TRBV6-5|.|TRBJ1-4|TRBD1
CASSSGTGRSNEKLFF
TGTGCCAGCAGTTCCGGGACAGGGAGGTCTAATGAAAAACTGTTTTTT
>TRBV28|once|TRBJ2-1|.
CASSLRGDEQFF
TGTGCCAGCAGCCTCAGGGGGGATGAGCAGTTCTTC
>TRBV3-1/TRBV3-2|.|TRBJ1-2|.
CASSPIGGGYTF
TGTGCCAGCAGCCCGATCGGGGGTGGCTACACCTTC
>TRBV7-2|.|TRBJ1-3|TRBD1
CASSTRAGTVSGNTIYF
TGTGCCAGCAGCACCCGGGCCGGGACAGTCTCTGGAAACACCATATATTTT
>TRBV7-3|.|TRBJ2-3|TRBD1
CASSWTGGVVQDTQYF
TGTGCCAGCAGCTGGACAGGTGGAGTGGTACAAGATACGCAGTATTTT
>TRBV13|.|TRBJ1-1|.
CASSLRTGGVPEAFF
TGTGCCAGCAGCTTAAGGACCGGGGGAGTGCCTGAAGCTTTCTTT
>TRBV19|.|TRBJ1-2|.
CASSVSLYGYTF
TGTGCCAGTAGTGTCTCGTTGTATGGCTACACCTTC
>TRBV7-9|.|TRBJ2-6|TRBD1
CASSSRDRALLTGANVLTF
TGTGCCAGCAGCTCCCGGGACAGGGCTCTATTGACGGGGGCCAACGTCCTGACTTTC
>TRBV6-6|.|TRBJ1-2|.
CASSYGAGAHGYTF
TGTGCCAGCAGTTACGGGGCAGGGGCACATGGCTACACCTTC
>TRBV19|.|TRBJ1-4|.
CASSIYSEKLFF
TGTGCCAGTAGTATATACAGCGAAAAACTGTTTTTT
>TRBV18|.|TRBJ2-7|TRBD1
CASSPQGGQGPYEQYF
TGTGCCAGCTCACCCCAAGGGGGACAGGGTCCCTACGAGCAGTACTTC
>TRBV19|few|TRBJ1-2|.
CASSLNYGYTF
TGTGCCAGTAGTCTGAACTATGGCTACACCTTC
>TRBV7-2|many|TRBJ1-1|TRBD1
CASSLAGGNTEAFF
TGTGCCAGCAGCTTAGCAGGGGGCAACACTGAAGCTTTCTTT
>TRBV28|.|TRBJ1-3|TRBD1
CASGTAGFAGNTIYF
TGTGCCAGCGGGACAGCTGGGTTTGCTGGAAACACCATATATTTT
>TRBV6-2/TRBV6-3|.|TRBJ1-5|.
CASSYNGGTPPQPQHF
TGTGCCAGCAGTTACAACGGGGGGACCCCGCCCCAGCCCCAGCATTTT
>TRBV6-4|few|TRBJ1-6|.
CASSDTPGFSPLHF
TGTGCCAGCAGTGACACCCCCGGGTTTTCACCCCTCCACTTT
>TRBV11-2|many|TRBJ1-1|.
CASSLVPGNTEAFF
TGTGCCAGCAGCTTAGTTCCGGGGAACACTGAAGCTTTCTTT
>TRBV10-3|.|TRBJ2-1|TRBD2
CAISEISGRRDEQFF
TGTGCCATCAGTGAAATAAGCGGGAGGCGGGATGAGCAGTTCTTC
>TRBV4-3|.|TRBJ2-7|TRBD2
CASSQEGGLAGVYQDEQYF
TGCGCCAGCAGCCAAGAGGGGGGACTAGCGGGAGTTTATCAGGACGAGCAGTACTTC
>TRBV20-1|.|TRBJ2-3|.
CSASPPDTQYF
TGCAGTGCCTCCCCCCCAGATACGCAGTATTTT
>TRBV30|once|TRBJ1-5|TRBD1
CAWGTGQSNQPQHF
TGTGCCTGGGGGACAGGACAGAGCAATCAGCCCCAGCATTTT
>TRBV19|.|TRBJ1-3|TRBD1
CASTPTPGQGATGNTIYF
TGTGCCAGTACTCCAACCCCGGGACAGGGGGCGACTGGAAACACCATATATTTT
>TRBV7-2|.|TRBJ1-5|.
CASSPGGDNQPQHF
TGTGCCAGCAGCCCGGGGGGGGACAATCAGCCCCAGCATTTT
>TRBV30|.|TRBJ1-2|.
CAWSTTGGGYTF
TGTGCCTGGAGTACGACAGGCGGTGGCTACACCTTC
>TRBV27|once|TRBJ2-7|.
CASSFTGSSYEQYF
TGTGCCAGTAGTTTTACCGGGAGCTCCTACGAGCAGTACTTC
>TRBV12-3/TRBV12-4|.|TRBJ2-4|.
CASSSTENIQYF
TGTGCCAGCAGCTCCACGGAAAACATTCAGTACTTC
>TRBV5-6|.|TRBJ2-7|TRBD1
CASSLRDRDGALEQYF
TGTGCCAGCAGCTTGCGGGACAGGGACGGGGCCCTCGAGCAGTACTTC
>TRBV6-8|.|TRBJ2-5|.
CASSSRSRNRRETQYF
TGTGCCAGCAGTTCCCGGAGTAGGAACCGTAGAGAGACCCAGTACTTC
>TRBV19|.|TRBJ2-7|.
CASTISDSDYEQYF
TGTGCCAGTACCATCTCAGACAGTGACTACGAGCAGTACTTC
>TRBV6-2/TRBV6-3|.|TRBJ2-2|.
CASSRPSWAYTGELFF
TGTGCCAGCAGTCGCCCCTCGTGGGCATACACCGGGGAGCTGTTTTTT
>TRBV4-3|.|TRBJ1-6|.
CASSHFGWLIGSPLHF
TGCGCCAGCAGCCATTTCGGGTGGCTCATTGGTTCACCCCTCCACTTT
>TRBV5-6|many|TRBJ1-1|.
CASSLASEAFF
TGTGCCAGCAGCTTGGCGTCGGAAGCTTTCTTT
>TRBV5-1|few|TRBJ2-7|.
CASSLAGNEQYF
TGCGCCAGCAGCTTGGCCGGGAACGAGCAGTACTTC
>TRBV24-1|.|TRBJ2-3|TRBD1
CATRGGGQGPDTQYF
TGTGCCACCAGAGGAGGGGGACAGGGCCCAGATACGCAGTATTTT
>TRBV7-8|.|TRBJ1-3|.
CASRHSSGNTIYF
TGTGCCAGCAGACACAGCTCTGGAAACACCATATATTTT
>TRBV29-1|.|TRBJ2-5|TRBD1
CSVEGQGGETQYF
TGCAGCGTTGAAGGACAGGGTGGGGAGACCCAGTACTTC
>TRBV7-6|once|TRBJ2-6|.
CASSQPRGPSSGANVLTF
TGTGCCAGCAGCCAACCGCGGGGGCCCTCCTCTGGGGCCAACGTCCTGACTTTC
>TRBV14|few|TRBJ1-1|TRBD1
CATRDSVNTEAFF
TGTGCCACCCGGGACAGCGTAAACACTGAAGCTTTCTTT
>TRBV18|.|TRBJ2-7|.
CASSPEGMGEQYF
TGTGCCAGCTCACCGGAGGGGATGGGCGAGCAGTACTTC
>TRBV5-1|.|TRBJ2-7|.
CASSTTGYSYEQYF
TGCGCCAGCAGCACGACAGGATATAGCTACGAGCAGTACTTC
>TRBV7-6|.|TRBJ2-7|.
CASSPGVSYEQYF
TGTGCCAGCAGCCCAGGGGTGTCCTACGAGCAGTACTTC